This is a list of T cell receptor beta chains from one sample in a study of T cell responses to AZD1222 COVID-19 vaccine. Clones were sequenced by immunoSEQ multiplex PCR, and TCRdb holds only the in-frame ones, with some missing. The sample has roughly 190,000 clones, roughly 90% seen once; the top ten hold roughly 3.5%. The starting material was peripheral blood, obtained 28 days after the second AZD1222 dose. The receptors originated from an adult who received the AZD1222 COVID-19 vaccine. The CDR3 runs from the conserved cysteine through the conserved F or W. D genes are given only for firm matches. Clone size is given for some rows only: seen once, a few or many times, or a class if the clone is expanded.

abundance,v_gene,d_gene,j_gene,CDR3aa,CDR3nt
-,TRBV28,-,TRBJ2-5,CASSPSWGGETQYF,TGTGCCAGCAGTCCCTCCTGGGGTGGTGAGACCCAGTACTTC
-,TRBV5-8,TRBD1,TRBJ1-2,CASTAGTVGYTF,TGTGCCAGCACCGCCGGGACAGTAGGCTACACCTTC
-,TRBV29-1,-,TRBJ1-1,CSVVGAEAFF,TGCAGCGTTGTGGGGGCGGAAGCTTTCTTT
-,TRBV28,-,TRBJ1-1,CASSFRGVGTTEAFF,TGTGCCAGCAGTTTTCGGGGAGTAGGGACGACTGAAGCTTTCTTT
once,TRBV28,-,TRBJ1-4,CASRAPNEKLFF,TGTGCCAGCAGGGCCCCCAATGAAAAACTGTTTTTT
once,TRBV5-5,-,TRBJ1-5,CASSLEEPNQPQHF,TGTGCCAGCAGCTTGGAGGAGCCCAATCAGCCCCAGCATTTT
-,TRBV29-1,TRBD1,TRBJ2-2,CSVESPTGAGELFF,TGCAGCGTTGAATCTCCAACAGGGGCCGGGGAGCTGTTTTTT
-,TRBV7-2,TRBD2,TRBJ2-3,CASSSPGGRGMVDTQYF,TGTGCCAGCAGCTCCCCAGGCGGGAGGGGTATGGTGGATACGCAGTATTTT
-,TRBV28,TRBD1,TRBJ2-7,CASSFRDSSEQYF,TGTGCCAGCAGTTTTCGGGACAGCAGCGAGCAGTACTTC
-,TRBV12-5,TRBD1,TRBJ2-7,CASGDRGSPTYEQYF,TGTGCTAGTGGAGACAGGGGATCGCCCACCTACGAGCAGTACTTC
-,TRBV28,-,TRBJ1-2,CASSWKAYGYTF,TGTGCCAGCAGTTGGAAAGCGTATGGCTACACCTTC
-,TRBV5-1,-,TRBJ2-2,CASRRDPLSEGELFF,TGCGCCAGCAGACGGGACCCTTTGTCAGAAGGGGAGCTGTTTTTT
-,TRBV28,-,TRBJ2-7,CASSSRSYEQYF,TGTGCCAGCAGTTCCCGCTCCTACGAGCAGTACTTC
-,TRBV28,TRBD1,TRBJ1-4,CASSKQGAANEKLFF,TGTGCCAGCAGTAAACAGGGGGCGGCTAATGAAAAACTGTTTTTT
-,TRBV29-1,-,TRBJ2-1,CSVPQVTDNEQFF,TGCAGCGTCCCCCAGGTGACCGACAATGAGCAGTTCTTC
-,TRBV19,-,TRBJ1-1,CASSIGFLGSTEAFF,TGTGCCAGTAGTATAGGGTTTCTGGGTTCAACTGAAGCTTTCTTT
-,TRBV6-6,-,TRBJ1-3,CASSYSTGRGNTIYF,TGTGCCAGCAGTTACTCGACGGGCCGTGGAAACACCATATATTTT
-,TRBV13,TRBD2,TRBJ2-1,CASSLGGRDNEQFF,TGTGCCAGCAGCTTAGGCGGGAGGGACAATGAGCAGTTCTTC
-,TRBV11-1,-,TRBJ2-2,CASSGNTGELFF,TGTGCCAGCAGCGGGAACACCGGGGAGCTGTTTTTT
-,TRBV29-1,-,TRBJ2-7,CSVERGRRPYEQYF,TGCAGCGTTGAGCGGGGAAGGAGACCCTACGAGCAGTACTTC
-,TRBV3-1/TRBV3-2,-,TRBJ1-2,CASSQGDNYGYTF,TGTGCCAGCAGCCAGGGGGATAACTATGGCTACACCTTC
-,TRBV15,-,TRBJ1-6,CATSREGEIYSPLHF,TGTGCCACCAGCAGAGAAGGCGAGATTTATTCACCCCTCCACTTT
-,TRBV6-2/TRBV6-3,TRBD2,TRBJ2-5,CASSYGAGAGETQYF,TGTGCCAGCAGTTACGGAGCGGGGGCTGGCGAGACCCAGTACTTC
-,TRBV25-1,TRBD1,TRBJ1-4,CASSGDQDREGDEKLFF,TGTGCCAGCAGCGGGGACCAGGACAGGGAGGGCGATGAAAAACTGTTTTTT
-,TRBV14,-,TRBJ2-5,CASSRAPGRETQYF,TGTGCCAGCTCCCGAGCACCGGGAAGGGAGACCCAGTACTTC